This T cell receptor (beta chain) was recovered during a study of T cell responses to AZD1222 COVID-19 vaccine. Overall study findings and caveats: The study found vaccine-associated CD4 TCRs spanning spike, dominant at 160-218 and 743-854.

To note about this clone: Antigen specificity is unknown.

Clones were sequenced by immunoSEQ multiplex PCR, and TCRdb holds only the in-frame ones, with some missing. Among some 130,000 clones listed, nearly 90% were seen once. Trimming shortened V by 1 base and J by 2 bases, and 6 bases separated the two germline ends. CDR1 is SGHTA, CDR2 FQGNSA, per germline. This CDR3 has 13 residues. The chain has TRBV7-2 and TRBJ2-7; D unresolved. The sequenced sample was peripheral blood, obtained 28 days after the second AZD1222 dose. The origin of this receptor is an adult who received the AZD1222 COVID-19 vaccine. The chain's CDR3 is CASSLVQAYEQYF. The CDR3 region has the DNA TGTGCCAGCAGCTTAGTGCAGGCCTACGAGCAGTACTTC.